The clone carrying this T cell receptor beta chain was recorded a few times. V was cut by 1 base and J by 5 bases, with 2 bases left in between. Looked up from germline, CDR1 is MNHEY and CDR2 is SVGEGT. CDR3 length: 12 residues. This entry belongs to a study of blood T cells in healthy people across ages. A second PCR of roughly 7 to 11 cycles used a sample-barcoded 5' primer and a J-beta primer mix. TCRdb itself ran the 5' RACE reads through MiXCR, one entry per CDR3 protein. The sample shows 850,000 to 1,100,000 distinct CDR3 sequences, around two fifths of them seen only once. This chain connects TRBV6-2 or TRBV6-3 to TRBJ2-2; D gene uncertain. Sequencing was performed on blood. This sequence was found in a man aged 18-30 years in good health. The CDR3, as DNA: TGTGCCAGCAGTTACTGGACCGGGGAGCTGTTTTTT. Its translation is CASSYWTGELFF.